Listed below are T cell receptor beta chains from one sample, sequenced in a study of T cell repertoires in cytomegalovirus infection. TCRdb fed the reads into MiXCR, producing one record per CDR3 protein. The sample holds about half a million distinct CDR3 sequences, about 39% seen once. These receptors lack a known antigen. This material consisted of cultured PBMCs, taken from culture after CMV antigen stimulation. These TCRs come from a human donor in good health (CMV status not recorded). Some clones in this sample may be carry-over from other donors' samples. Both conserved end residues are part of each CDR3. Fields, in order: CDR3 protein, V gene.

CASSFRTFNEKLFF TRBV7-2
CASSLGGARADTQDF TRBV7-2
CASRDKLTYEQYF TRBV12-3/TRBV12-4
CASSSRGAGYGYTF TRBV7-9
CASSFRAGANVLTF TRBV5-1
CASSMAGGNTIYF TRBV19
CASSPTGSGTDTQYF TRBV4-1
CASSPGTPFYEQYF TRBV5-1
CSALPVTDTQYF TRBV20-1
CASSLARAPPARETQYF TRBV7-2
CASSLARRLAGNRAETQYF TRBV7-2
CASQSSIQRRSYNEQFF TRBV19
CASSHRYRGGVKTNEKLFF TRBV4-1
CASSKTSGIIADTQYF TRBV7-8
CAIRPALSYEQYF TRBV10-3
CASSLEGDDNEQFF TRBV7-6
CASSLNPPPRGHEQFF TRBV12-3/TRBV12-4
CASSLMAGTYNEQFF TRBV11-2
CASSLNWGVEAFF TRBV12-3/TRBV12-4
CASRTDWTGAFEAFF TRBV6-6
CASSLSRLTNSPLHF TRBV7-4
CASSLIGENIQYF TRBV13
CASSMLGYNEKLFF TRBV19
CASSELGPELAGVDTQYF TRBV25-1
CASSLLQGVHEQYF TRBV28
CASSLRGGGWVHEQYF TRBV7-2
CASSLDIGEKLFF TRBV5-4
CASSHPESPATYEQYF TRBV27
CASSRDRGLENEQFF TRBV27
CASSQQDRGGDYGYTF TRBV6-2/TRBV6-3
CASSRWAQETQYF TRBV2
CSARGLAVNTGELFF TRBV20-1
CASSIQGGQPQHF TRBV19
CASSLGYETGETQYF TRBV7-6
CASSPGGSASGGVNEQFF TRBV4-1
CASGAPSDSGANVLTF TRBV6-2/TRBV6-3
CASSPGGGGTGVYNEQFF TRBV19
CSVKDPEQYF TRBV29-1
CASSLGHDTGELFF TRBV5-5
CASSFTAAASGANVLTF TRBV11-2
CASSPSLAVYNEQFF TRBV4-3
CASSFQGPGGPYNEQFF TRBV6-2/TRBV6-3
CSAAGGSVAGELFF TRBV20-1
CASSPYNPVVGKVWEQYF TRBV14
CATSRDHWQGRTGELFF TRBV15
CASSPSRAGELFF TRBV27
CASSPQRERGDTQYF TRBV6-2/TRBV6-3
CASSLAWGDQPQHF TRBV7-8
CASSVSRQETQYF TRBV19
CASSLSPDGGYTF TRBV7-8
CASSLGQGSREQYF TRBV6-2/TRBV6-3
CASTQTGGSETQYF TRBV12-3/TRBV12-4
CASSYGPDSNTEAFF TRBV7-2
CASSNPLRQGSLAPLHF TRBV19
CASSLVTSGGAPYEQYF TRBV7-2
CASSISGGRNTGELFF TRBV7-2
CASSLGGIRRYEQYF TRBV7-2
CASSGGGIRNQPQHF TRBV7-9